This TCR beta chain was captured by sequencing in a study of CD8 T cells in ankylosing spondylitis. For TCR beta, libraries came from quantitative 5'-RACE with molecular barcodes. Each CDR3 protein is one row after TCRdb ran MiXCR on the 5' RACE reads. The sample has about 220,000 distinct CDR3 sequences; around 19% are singletons. V was shortened by 0 bases and J by 4 bases, with 10 bases between the two germline ends. This CDR3 has 14 residues. Per the germline V gene, CDR1 is MNHEY and CDR2 is SMNVEV (reference sequence). Study findings and constraints: The study identified a TCR beta motif of several highly homologous variants that appeared characteristic of ankylosing spondylitis blood.

In regard to this clonotype: As yet, its antigen is unknown.

This TCR derives from a male donor with ankylosing spondylitis. What was sequenced was blood, either unsorted or a sorted T cell fraction (not recorded which). The rearrangement links TRBV27 to TRBJ2-7; D might be TRBD2 (6 bases). The CDR3 DNA is TGTGCCAGCAGTTTATCTGGGGGGTTATACGAGCAGTACTTC. Its protein is CASSLSGGLYEQYF.